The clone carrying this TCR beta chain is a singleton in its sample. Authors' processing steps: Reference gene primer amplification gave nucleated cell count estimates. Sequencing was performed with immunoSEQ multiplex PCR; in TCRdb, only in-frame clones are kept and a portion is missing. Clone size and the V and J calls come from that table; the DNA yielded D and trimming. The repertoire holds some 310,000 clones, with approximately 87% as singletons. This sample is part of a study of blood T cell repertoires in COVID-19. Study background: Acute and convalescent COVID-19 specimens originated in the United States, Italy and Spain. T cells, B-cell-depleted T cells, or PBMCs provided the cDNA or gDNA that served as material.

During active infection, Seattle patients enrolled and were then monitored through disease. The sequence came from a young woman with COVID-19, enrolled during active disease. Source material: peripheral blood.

CDR3 residues: CASSYPGGETQYF. In nucleotides, the CDR3 is TGTGCCAGCAGTTATCCAGGCGGGGAGACCCAGTACTTC. The chain has TRBV6-6 and TRBJ2-5; D possibly corresponds to TRBD2 (5 bases). The CDR3 is 13 amino acids. Trimming pared 3 bases from V and 5 bases from J, leaving 10 bases between. CDR1 MNHNY and CDR2 SVGAGI come from the germline V gene (reference sequence).